This T cell receptor beta chain was retrieved from a study of T cell repertoires in cytomegalovirus infection. TCRdb analysed the reads with MiXCR anew, one entry per CDR3 protein. The profile shows about 100,000 distinct CDR3 sequences, 20% to 25% of them singletons. The germline V gene encodes CDR1 ENHRY and CDR2 SYGVKD. This CDR3 has 14 amino acids. Trimming removed 7 bases from V and 0 bases from J, with 12 bases in between. The rearrangement links TRBV10-3 to TRBJ1-2; a weak D match, TRBD1 (6 bases). The clonotype was recovered from a human donor in good health (CMV status not recorded). Some clones in this sample may be carry-over from other donors' samples. Sequenced input: CD8+ T cells from PBMCs. The CDR3 nucleotides read TGTGCCATCACTGACTGGGGGCCTAACTATGGCTACACCTTC. Its translation: CAITDWGPNYGYTF.